The TCR beta chain described here comes from a study of blood T cell repertoires in COVID-19. Germline lookup yields CDR1 ENHRY and CDR2 SYGVKD. Trimming left V 4 bases short and J 3 bases short, with 9 bases between. CDR3 size: 13 residues. TCRdb keeps only in-frame clones here, not all; method: immunoSEQ multiplex PCR. The sample yields about 220,000 clones, roughly four fifths seen once. Sequences were obtained from PBMCs or T cells enriched from blood (not recorded which). The V gene is TRBV10-3, the J gene TRBJ1-2; D is perhaps TRBD1 (6 bases). This TCR was recovered from a woman in her thirties or forties with acute COVID-19. The DNA for the CDR3 is TGTGCCATCAGTGCCAGGGGTGACTATGGCTACACCTTC. Translating gives CAISARGDYGYTF.